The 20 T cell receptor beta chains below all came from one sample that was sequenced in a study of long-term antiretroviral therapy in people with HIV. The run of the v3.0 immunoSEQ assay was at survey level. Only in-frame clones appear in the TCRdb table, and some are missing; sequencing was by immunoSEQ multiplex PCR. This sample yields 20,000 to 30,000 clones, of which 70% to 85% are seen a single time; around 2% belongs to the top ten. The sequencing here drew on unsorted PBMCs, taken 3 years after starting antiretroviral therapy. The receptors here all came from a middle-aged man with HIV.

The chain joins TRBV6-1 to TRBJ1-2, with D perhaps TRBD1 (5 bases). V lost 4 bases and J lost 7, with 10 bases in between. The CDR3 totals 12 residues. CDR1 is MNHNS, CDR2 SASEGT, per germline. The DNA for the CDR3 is TGTGCCAGCAGTGGGGCAGGGCTTGGCTACACCTTC. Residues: CASSGAGLGYTF.

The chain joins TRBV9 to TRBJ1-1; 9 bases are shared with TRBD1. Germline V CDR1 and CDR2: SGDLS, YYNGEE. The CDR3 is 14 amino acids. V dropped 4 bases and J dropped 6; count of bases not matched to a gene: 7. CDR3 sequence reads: CASSPRDRAAEAFF. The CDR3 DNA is TGTGCCAGCAGCCCCCGGGACAGGGCAGCTGAAGCTTTCTTT.

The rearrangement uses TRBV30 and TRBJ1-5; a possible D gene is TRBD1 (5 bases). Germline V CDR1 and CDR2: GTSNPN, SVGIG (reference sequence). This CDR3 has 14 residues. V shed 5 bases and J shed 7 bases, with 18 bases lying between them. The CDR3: CAWGGRGSWQPQHF. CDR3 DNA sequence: TGTGCCTGGGGGGGAAGGGGTTCATGGCAGCCCCAGCATTTT.

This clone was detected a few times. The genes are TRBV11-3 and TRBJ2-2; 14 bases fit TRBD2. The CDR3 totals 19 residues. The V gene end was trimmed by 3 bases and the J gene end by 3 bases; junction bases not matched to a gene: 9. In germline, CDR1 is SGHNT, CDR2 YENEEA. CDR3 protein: CASSFSGTSGSIDTGELFF. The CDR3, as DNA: TGTGCCAGCAGCTTTTCCGGGACTAGCGGGAGCATCGACACCGGGGAGCTGTTTTTT.

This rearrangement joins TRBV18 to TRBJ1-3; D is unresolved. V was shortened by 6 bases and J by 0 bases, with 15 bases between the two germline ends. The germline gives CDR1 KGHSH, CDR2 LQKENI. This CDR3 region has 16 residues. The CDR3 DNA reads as TGTGCCAGCTCGACTTCGCGGTCCTCCTCTGGAAACACCATATATTTT. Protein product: CASSTSRSSSGNTIYF.

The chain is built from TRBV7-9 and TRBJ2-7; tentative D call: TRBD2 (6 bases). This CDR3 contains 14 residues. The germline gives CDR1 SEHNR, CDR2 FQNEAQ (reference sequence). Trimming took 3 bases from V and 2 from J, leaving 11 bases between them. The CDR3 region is CASSFPGAAYEQYF. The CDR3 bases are TGTGCCAGCAGCTTCCCGGGAGCTGCCTACGAGCAGTACTTC.

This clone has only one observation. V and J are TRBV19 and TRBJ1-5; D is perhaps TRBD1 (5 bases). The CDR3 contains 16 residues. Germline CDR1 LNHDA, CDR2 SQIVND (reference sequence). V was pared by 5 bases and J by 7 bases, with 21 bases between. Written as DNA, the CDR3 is TGTGCCAGTAGTCCCCGACCAGGGAATCGAATCCAGCCCCAGCATTTT. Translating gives CASSPRPGNRIQPQHF.

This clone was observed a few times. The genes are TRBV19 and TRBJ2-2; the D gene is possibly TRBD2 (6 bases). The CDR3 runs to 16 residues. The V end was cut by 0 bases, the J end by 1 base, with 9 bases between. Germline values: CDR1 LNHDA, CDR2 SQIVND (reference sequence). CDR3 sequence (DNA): TGTGCCAGTAGTATAGAAAGGGGAGGGAACACCGGGGAGCTGTTTTTT. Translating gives CASSIERGGNTGELFF.

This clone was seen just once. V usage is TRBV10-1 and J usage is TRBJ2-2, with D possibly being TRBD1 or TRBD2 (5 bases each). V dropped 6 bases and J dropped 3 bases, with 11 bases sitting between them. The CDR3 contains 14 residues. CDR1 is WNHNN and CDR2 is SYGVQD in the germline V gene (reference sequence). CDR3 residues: CASRPGRYTGELFF. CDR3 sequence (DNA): TGCGCCAGCAGACCGGGACGGTACACCGGGGAGCTGTTTTTT.

The CDR3 protein is CASSFQGTGNTIYF. CDR3 coding DNA: TGTGCCAGCAGCTTCCAGGGGACTGGAAACACCATATATTTT. The rearrangement joins TRBV11-2 to TRBJ1-3, with D possibly TRBD1 on 6 matching bases. V shed 3 bases and J shed 2 bases, with 8 bases lying between them. There are 14 residues in the CDR3. Germline values: CDR1 SGHAT, CDR2 FQNNGV.

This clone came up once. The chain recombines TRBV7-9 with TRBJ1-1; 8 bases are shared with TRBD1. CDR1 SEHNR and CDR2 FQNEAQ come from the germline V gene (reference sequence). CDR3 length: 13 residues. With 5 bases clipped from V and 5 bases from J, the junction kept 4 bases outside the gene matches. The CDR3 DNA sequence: TGTGCCAGCAGCGCTACAGGGGGAACTGAAGCTTTCTTT. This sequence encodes CASSATGGTEAFF.

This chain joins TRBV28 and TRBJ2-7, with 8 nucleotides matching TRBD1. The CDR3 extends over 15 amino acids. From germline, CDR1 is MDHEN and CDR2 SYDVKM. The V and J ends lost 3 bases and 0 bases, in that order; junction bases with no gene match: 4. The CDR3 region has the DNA TGTGCCAGCAGTTTTCCGGACAGGGCCTCCTACGAGCAGTACTTC. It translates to CASSFPDRASYEQYF.

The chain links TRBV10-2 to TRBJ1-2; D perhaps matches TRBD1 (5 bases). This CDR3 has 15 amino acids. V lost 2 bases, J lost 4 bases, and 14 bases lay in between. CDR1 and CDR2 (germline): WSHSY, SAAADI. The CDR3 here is CASSERQGGSYGYTF. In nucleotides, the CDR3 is TGCGCCAGCAGTGAGAGGCAGGGCGGGAGCTATGGCTACACCTTC.

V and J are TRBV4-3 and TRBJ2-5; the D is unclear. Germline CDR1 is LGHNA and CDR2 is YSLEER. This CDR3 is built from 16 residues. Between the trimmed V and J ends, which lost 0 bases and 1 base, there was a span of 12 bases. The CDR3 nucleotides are TGCGCCAGCAGCCAAGAGTACAGTATAGTCCAAGAGACCCAGTACTTC. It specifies CASSQEYSIVQETQYF.

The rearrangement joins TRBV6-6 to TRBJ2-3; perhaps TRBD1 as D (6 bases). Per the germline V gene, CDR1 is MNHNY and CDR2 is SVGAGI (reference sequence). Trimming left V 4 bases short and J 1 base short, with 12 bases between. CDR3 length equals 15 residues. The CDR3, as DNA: TGTGCCAGCAGTTCCACCAGGGGTGGCACAGATACGCAGTATTTT. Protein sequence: CASSSTRGGTDTQYF.

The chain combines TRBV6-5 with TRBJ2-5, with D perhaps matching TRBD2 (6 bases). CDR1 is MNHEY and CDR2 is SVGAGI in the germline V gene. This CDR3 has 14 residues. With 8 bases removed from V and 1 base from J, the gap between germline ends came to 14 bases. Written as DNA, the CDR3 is TGTGCCAGCTCCCAGGTGGGGGGCCAAGAGACCCAGTACTTC. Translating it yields CASSQVGGQETQYF.

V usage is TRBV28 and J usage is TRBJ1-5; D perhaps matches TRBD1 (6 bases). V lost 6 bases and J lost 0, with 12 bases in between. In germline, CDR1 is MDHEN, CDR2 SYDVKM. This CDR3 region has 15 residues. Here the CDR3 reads CASSPLQGSNQPQHF. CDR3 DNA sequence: TGTGCCAGCAGCCCGTTACAGGGTAGCAATCAGCCCCAGCATTTT.

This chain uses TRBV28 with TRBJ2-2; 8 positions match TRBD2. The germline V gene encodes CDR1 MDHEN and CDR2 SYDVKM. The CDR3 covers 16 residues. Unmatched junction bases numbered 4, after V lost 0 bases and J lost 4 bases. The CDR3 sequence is CASSLWSGSSTGELFF. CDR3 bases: TGTGCCAGCAGTTTATGGAGCGGGAGTAGCACCGGGGAGCTGTTTTTT. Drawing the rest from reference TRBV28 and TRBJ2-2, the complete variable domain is DVKVTQSSRYLVKRTGEKVFLECVQDMDHENMFWYRQDPGLGLRLIYFSYDVKMKEKGDIPEGYSVSREKKERFSLILESASTNQTSMYLCASSLWSGSSTGELFFGEGSRLTVL.

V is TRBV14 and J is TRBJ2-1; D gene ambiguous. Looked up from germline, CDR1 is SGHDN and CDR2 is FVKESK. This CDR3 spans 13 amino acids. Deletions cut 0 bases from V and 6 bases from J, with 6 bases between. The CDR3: CASSQDLGNEQFF. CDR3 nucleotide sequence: TGTGCCAGCAGCCAAGATCTGGGCAATGAGCAGTTCTTC. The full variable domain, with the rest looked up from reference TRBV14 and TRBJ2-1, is EAGVTQFPSHSVIEKGQTVTLRCDPISGHDNLYWYRRVMGKEIKFLLHFVKESKQDESGMPNNRFLAERTGGTYSTLKVQPAELEDSGVYFCASSQDLGNEQFFGPGTRLTVL.

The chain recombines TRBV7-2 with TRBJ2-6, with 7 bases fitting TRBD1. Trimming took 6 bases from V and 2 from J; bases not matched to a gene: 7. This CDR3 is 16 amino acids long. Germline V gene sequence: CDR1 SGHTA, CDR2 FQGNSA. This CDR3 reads CASRDRLGTGANVLTF. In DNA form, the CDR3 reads TGTGCCAGCAGGGACAGGTTGGGGACTGGGGCCAACGTCCTGACTTTC.